A selection of T cell receptor beta chains follows, all from one sample in a study of blood T cell repertoires in COVID-19. TCRdb's copy holds only in-frame clones and misses some; the assay was immunoSEQ multiplex PCR. The sample carries around 300,000 clones, 90% recorded once. Sequencing was performed on PBMCs or T cells enriched from blood (not recorded which). The receptor source for this set is a woman aged 18-35 years with acute COVID-19. CDR3s include the opening cysteine and the closing phenylalanine or tryptophan.

>TRBV19|14|TRBJ1-6
CASSRTDYNSPLHF
>TRBV7-5|17|TRBJ2-3
CVRSLGTGGDSTDTQYF
>TRBV29-1|14|TRBJ2-5
CSVEERRGPRDQYF
>TRBV27|16|TRBJ2-6
CASSAGVASGANVLTF
>TRBV29-1|12|TRBJ1-2
CSARTDTYGYTF
>TRBV11-2|14|TRBJ2-1
CASSVAGGVDEQFF
>TRBV27|13|TRBJ1-5
CASSFRGDQPQHF
>TRBV19|14|TRBJ2-7
CASSIEAGRYEQYF
>TRBV24-1|12|TRBJ1-2
CATSQQGGGYTF
>TRBV20-1|11|TRBJ2-1
CSASEGVTQFF
>TRBV19|13|TRBJ1-6
CASRQGIYSPLHF
>TRBV4-3|13|TRBJ1-5
CASSQDRVQPQHF
>TRBV5-1|12|TRBJ1-2
CASAIGGTGYTF
>TRBV3-1/TRBV3-2|15|TRBJ2-3
CASNLLAGGTDTQYF
>TRBV28|15|TRBJ2-1
CASSFPSRSYNEQFF
>TRBV5-1|17|TRBJ2-1
CASSFRKAGGSYNEQFF
>TRBV15|15|TRBJ2-7
CATSPKRDPFYEQYF
>TRBV3-1/TRBV3-2|14|TRBJ2-7
CASSSWDSSYEQYF
>TRBV19|10|TRBJ1-1
CASGDPEAFF
>TRBV7-9|14|TRBJ1-1
CASSRPGQGNEAFF
>TRBV7-9|15|TRBJ2-1
CASSLAGLAGTEQFF
>TRBV2|13|TRBJ2-5
CASSAWSLETQYF